This entry lists 9 T cell receptor beta chains sequenced from one sample in a study of early stage breast cancer tumors. This table comes from immunoSEQ multiplex PCR, and its TCRdb copy is limited to in-frame clones, with some not included. The sample lists 40,000 to 60,000 clones, approximately 80% seen once, with roughly 1.4% in the top ten. The source material was blood. The receptors originated from a person aged 50-59 years with breast cancer.

The chain combines TRBV10-2 with TRBJ2-3, with TRBD2 matching 9 bases. In germline, CDR1 is WSHSY, CDR2 SAAADI. The ends lost 5 bases at V and 3 bases at J; junction bases unmatched: 6. The CDR3 extends over 15 amino acids. The CDR3 DNA follows: TGCGCCAGCAGTACAATAGCGGGAGTAACAGATACGCAGTATTTT. As protein: CASSTIAGVTDTQYF.

In this sample, this clone turned up once. This chain joins TRBV18 and TRBJ1-5; D unclear. Trimming shortened V by 1 base and J by 7 bases, and 17 bases separated the two germline ends. CDR1 KGHSH and CDR2 LQKENI come from the germline V gene. This CDR3 has 16 residues. CDR3 in amino acids: CASSPRAGGSEQPQHF. The CDR3 DNA is TGTGCCAGCTCACCACGCGCCGGCGGGTCGGAACAGCCCCAGCATTTT.

V usage is TRBV5-1 and J usage is TRBJ1-1; tentative D call: TRBD1 (6 bases). CDR3 length: 15 amino acids. V lost 4 bases and J 5 bases, leaving 18 bases between the germline ends. Germline V gene data show CDR1 as SGHRS and CDR2 as YFSETQ. In DNA, the CDR3 is TGCGCCAGCAGCCCCCCCACAGGGCTTAGGACTGAAGCTTTCTTT. As protein: CASSPPTGLRTEAFF.

CDR3 nucleotide sequence: TGTGCCAGCAGTAGAGGACACAGCACCGGGGAGCTGTTTTTT. Protein sequence: CASSRGHSTGELFF. The J gene is TRBJ2-2, the V gene TRBV9, with D possibly being TRBD1 (5 bases). Germline CDR1 reads SGDLS; CDR2 reads YYNGEE. The CDR3 has 14 residues. Trimming took off 5 bases at V and 4 bases at J, with 12 bases between the two ends.

The V and J genes are TRBV12-2 and TRBJ2-1; the table's D call, TRBD2, has no DNA check behind it. TRBV12-2 is flagged as a pseudogene. There are 16 residues in the CDR3. The CDR3 nucleotides read TGTGCAAGTCGCTTAGCCCGGTGGCTAGCGGGCTGGGAGCAGTTCTTC. This gives the protein CASRLARWLAGWEQFF.

The genes are TRBV6-5 and TRBJ2-5, with 9 nucleotides matching TRBD1. J lost 2 bases, V lost 4 bases, and 5 bases had no gene match. This CDR3 contains 15 residues. Germline values: CDR1 MNHEY, CDR2 SVGAGI. This CDR3 reads CASSSGTGLQETQYF. The CDR3 DNA is TGTGCCAGCAGTTCCGGGACAGGGCTACAAGAGACCCAGTACTTC.

The rearrangement links TRBV11-2 to TRBJ1-1; D not resolved. The CDR3 loop spans 16 amino acids. Trimming removed 3 bases from V and 1 base from J, with 15 bases in between. Germline V gives CDR1 SGHAT, CDR2 FQNNGV. The CDR3 here is CASSFTRGRPNTEAFF. CDR3 coding DNA: TGTGCCAGCAGCTTTACTAGAGGACGCCCGAACACTGAAGCTTTCTTT.

The J gene is TRBJ1-1, the V gene TRBV11-2; 8 bases align to TRBD1. Trimming removed 3 bases from V and 6 bases from J; junction bases left unmatched: 9. CDR1 is SGHAT and CDR2 is FQNNGV in the germline V gene. This CDR3 has 15 residues. The CDR3 region is CASSFAGQGGAEAFF. In DNA, the CDR3 is TGTGCCAGCAGCTTCGCTGGACAGGGTGGCGCTGAAGCTTTCTTT. The entire variable domain, with the rest obtained from reference TRBV11-2 and TRBJ1-1, is as follows: EAGVAQSPRYKIIEKRQSVAFWCNPISGHATLYWYQQILGQGPKLLIQFQNNGVVDDSQLPKDRFSAERLKGVDSTLKIQPAKLEDSAVYLCASSFAGQGGAEAFFGQGTRLTVV.

The genes are TRBV9 and TRBJ2-7, with TRBD1 as a possible D gene (6 bases). V was cut by 0 bases and J by 4 bases, with 14 bases left in between. Germline CDR1 and CDR2: SGDLS and YYNGEE. The CDR3 runs to 15 residues. The CDR3 spells CASSVEGGIEYEQYF. DNA of the CDR3: TGTGCCAGCAGCGTAGAAGGGGGTATAGAGTACGAGCAGTACTTC.